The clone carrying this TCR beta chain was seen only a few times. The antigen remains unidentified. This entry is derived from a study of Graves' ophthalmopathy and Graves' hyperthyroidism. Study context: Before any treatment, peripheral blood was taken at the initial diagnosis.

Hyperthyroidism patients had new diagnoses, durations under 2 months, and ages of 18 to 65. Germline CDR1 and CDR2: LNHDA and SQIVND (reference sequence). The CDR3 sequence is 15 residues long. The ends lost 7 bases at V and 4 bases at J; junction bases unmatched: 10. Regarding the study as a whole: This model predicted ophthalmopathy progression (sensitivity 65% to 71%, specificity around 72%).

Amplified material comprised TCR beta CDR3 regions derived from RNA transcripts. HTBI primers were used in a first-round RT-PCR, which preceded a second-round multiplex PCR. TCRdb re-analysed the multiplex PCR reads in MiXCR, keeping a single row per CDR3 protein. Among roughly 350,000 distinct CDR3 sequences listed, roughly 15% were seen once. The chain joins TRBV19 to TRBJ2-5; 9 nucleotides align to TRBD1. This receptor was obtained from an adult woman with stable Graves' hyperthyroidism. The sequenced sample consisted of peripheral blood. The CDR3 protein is CASTLDRGQGETQYF. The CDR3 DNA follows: TGTGCCAGTACCTTGGACAGGGGCCAGGGAGAGACCCAGTACTTC.